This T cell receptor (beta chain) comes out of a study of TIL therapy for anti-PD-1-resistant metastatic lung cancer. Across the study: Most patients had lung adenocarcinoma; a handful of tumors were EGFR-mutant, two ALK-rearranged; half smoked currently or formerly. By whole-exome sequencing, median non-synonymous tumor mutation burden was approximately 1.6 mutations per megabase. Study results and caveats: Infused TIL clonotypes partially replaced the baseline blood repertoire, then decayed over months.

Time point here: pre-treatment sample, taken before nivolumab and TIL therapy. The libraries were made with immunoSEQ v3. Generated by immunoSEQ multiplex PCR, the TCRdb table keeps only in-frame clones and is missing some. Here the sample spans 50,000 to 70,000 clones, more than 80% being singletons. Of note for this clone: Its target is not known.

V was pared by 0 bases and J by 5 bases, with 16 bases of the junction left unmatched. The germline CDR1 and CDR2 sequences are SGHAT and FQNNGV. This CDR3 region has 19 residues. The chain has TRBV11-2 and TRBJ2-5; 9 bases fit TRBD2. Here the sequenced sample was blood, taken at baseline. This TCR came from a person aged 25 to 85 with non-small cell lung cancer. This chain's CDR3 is CASSLEAWREGRRRETQYF. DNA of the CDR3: TGTGCCAGCAGCTTAGAAGCGTGGCGGGAGGGCCGTCGGCGCGAGACCCAGTACTTC. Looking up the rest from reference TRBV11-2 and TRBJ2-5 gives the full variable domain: EAGVAQSPRYKIIEKRQSVAFWCNPISGHATLYWYQQILGQGPKLLIQFQNNGVVDDSQLPKDRFSAERLKGVDSTLKIQPAKLEDSAVYLCASSLEAWREGRRRETQYFGPGTRLLVL.